This section outlines one T cell receptor (beta chain) sequence together with its context. The repertoire was sequenced with immunoSEQ multiplex PCR; TCRdb's copy has only in-frame clones and lacks some. The table shows under 150,000 clones, with about 85% occurring only once. This record belongs to a study of blood T cell repertoires in COVID-19. Study-level information: Sites across the United States, Italy and Spain contributed samples from acute and convalescent COVID-19.

Germline V CDR1 and CDR2: LGHNA, YSLEER. This CDR3 contains 15 residues. Trimming removed 2 bases from V and 1 base from J, with 11 bases in between. The chain joins TRBV4-3 to TRBJ2-5; the D gene is possibly TRBD1 (5 bases). Specimen: peripheral blood. The origin of this receptor is a woman aged 40-49 years with active or convalescent COVID-19. As DNA, the CDR3 is TGCGCCAGCAGCCAACTCATGCAGGGCCAAGAGACCCAGTACTTC. This translates into CASSQLMQGQETQYF.